This is a list of T cell receptor beta chains from one sample in a study of PD-1 blockade in classical Hodgkin lymphoma. Profiled with immunoSEQ multiplex PCR; TCRdb holds only in-frame clones, not every one. The sample lists 47,000 or so clones, about three quarters seen once, with approximately 11% in the top ten. The specimen was peripheral blood mononuclear cells (PBMCs), collected at baseline. The receptors shown here come from a human donor with classical Hodgkin lymphoma. CDR3s include the opening cysteine and the closing phenylalanine or tryptophan. The D gene is left open where the match is weak. Clone size is shown for a subset of rows, as once, few, many or a class of expanded clone.

>.|.|TRBJ1-1|TRBV9
CASSAHLGGPVAEAFF
TGTGCCAGCAGCGCGCACTTGGGTGGGCCTGTCGCTGAAGCTTTCTTT
>.|.|TRBJ1-1|TRBV19
CASSQVAGEAFF
TGTGCCAGTAGCCAGGTGGCGGGTGAAGCTTTCTTT
>TRBD1|.|TRBJ1-5|TRBV7-2
CASSRGPLQGNQPQHF
TGTGCCAGCAGCAGGGGGCCCCTACAAGGGAATCAGCCCCAGCATTTT
>TRBD1|.|TRBJ1-1|TRBV5-1
CASGTGNTEAFF
TGCGCCAGCGGGACAGGGAACACTGAAGCTTTCTTT
>.|.|TRBJ1-2|TRBV2
CASSPGIGGGYTF
TGTGCCAGCAGTCCCGGGATTGGGGGCGGCTACACCTTC
>.|.|TRBJ2-1|TRBV7-8
CASSIREGTYNEQFF
TGTGCCAGCAGCATCCGGGAAGGGACCTACAATGAGCAGTTCTTC
>.|.|TRBJ2-5|TRBV10-1
CASSEGGPWETQYF
TGCGCCAGCAGTGAGGGGGGCCCGTGGGAGACCCAGTACTTC
>.|.|TRBJ1-3|TRBV14
CASSHSGNTIYF
TGTGCCAGCAGCCATTCTGGAAACACCATATATTTT
>.|.|TRBJ2-7|TRBV2
CASSAGYTYEQYF
TGTGCCAGCAGTGCCGGCTATACCTACGAGCAGTACTTC
>TRBD1|few|TRBJ1-4|TRBV28
CASKGQNFEKLFF
TGTGCCAGCAAGGGACAGAACTTTGAAAAACTGTTTTTT
>.|.|TRBJ1-1|TRBV5-4
CASSRDLNTEAFF
TGTGCCAGCAGCCGGGACTTGAACACTGAAGCTTTCTTT
>TRBD1|.|TRBJ2-7|TRBV15
CATSRDQDRALEQYF
TGTGCCACCAGCAGAGATCAAGACAGGGCCCTCGAGCAGTACTTC
>.|many|TRBJ1-1|TRBV4-1
CASSQEGPQGRTEAFF
TGCGCCAGCAGCCAAGAAGGACCGCAGGGTAGGACTGAAGCTTTCTTT
>TRBD2|.|TRBJ2-1|TRBV10-2
CASSRTSGGWGDEQFF
TGCGCCAGCAGTCGGACTAGCGGGGGCTGGGGGGATGAGCAGTTCTTC
>.|.|TRBJ1-2|TRBV7-9
CASSPGGGRRISGYTF
TGTGCCAGCAGCCCCGGGGGGGGGCGCCGGATTAGTGGCTACACCTTC
>.|.|TRBJ1-1|TRBV19
CASSMGVWTEAFF
TGTGCCAGTAGTATGGGGGTCTGGACTGAAGCTTTCTTT
>.|.|TRBJ2-3|TRBV27
CASSLSREPPTDTQYF
TGTGCCAGCAGTTTATCCAGGGAGCCCCCCACAGATACGCAGTATTTT
>.|.|TRBJ2-3|TRBV6-1
CASLTGQANTDTQYF
TGTGCCAGCCTTACGGGACAAGCCAACACAGATACGCAGTATTTT
>TRBD1|.|TRBJ1-2|TRBV28
CASSFEDRGYYGYTF
TGTGCCAGCAGTTTTGAGGACAGGGGGTACTATGGCTACACCTTC
>.|.|TRBJ2-7|TRBV28
CASSLYAGASRSSYEQYF
TGTGCCAGCAGTTTATACGCGGGGGCGAGCAGATCCTCCTACGAGCAGTACTTC
>TRBD1|.|TRBJ1-1|TRBV29-1
CSVTGQMNTEAFF
TGCAGCGTCACGGGACAGATGAACACTGAAGCTTTCTTT
>.|.|TRBJ2-7|TRBV5-1
CASSLGFGPYEQYF
TGCGCCAGCAGCTTGGGCTTTGGTCCCTACGAGCAGTACTTC
>.|.|TRBJ2-1|TRBV19
CASSAEAEYNEQFF
TGTGCCAGTAGTGCCGAAGCGGAATACAATGAGCAGTTCTTC
>.|.|TRBJ2-7|TRBV5-6
CASSFGTDLYEQYF
TGTGCCAGCAGCTTCGGGACGGATCTCTACGAGCAGTACTTC
>.|.|TRBJ1-2|TRBV28
CASSLVGYGYTF
TGTGCCAGCAGTTTAGTAGGGTATGGCTACACCTTC
>.|.|TRBJ1-2|TRBV5-1
CASSLEGPDGYTF
TGCGCCAGCAGCTTGGAGGGGCCCGATGGCTACACCTTC
>TRBD1|.|TRBJ1-5|TRBV28
CASSSYRGRGLNQPQHF
TGTGCCAGCAGTTCATACAGGGGCAGAGGTCTAAATCAGCCCCAGCATTTT
>.|.|TRBJ1-6|TRBV5-1
CASSSFTGSNSPLHF
TGCGCCAGCAGCTCGTTTACGGGATCCAATTCACCCCTCCACTTT
>.|.|TRBJ2-3|TRBV5-1
CASSLSGTMDTQYF
TGCGCCAGCAGCTTATCCGGGACAATGGATACGCAGTATTTT
>.|.|TRBJ2-3|TRBV5-1
CASSLLAGTDTQYF
TGCGCCAGCAGCTTGCTTGCGGGCACAGATACGCAGTATTTT
>TRBD1|.|TRBJ2-1|TRBV19
CASSHRGLGQFF
TGTGCCAGTTCACACAGGGGTTTAGGGCAGTTCTTC
>.|.|TRBJ1-5|TRBV2
CASSEQDPGVNQPQHF
TGTGCCAGCAGCGAACAGGACCCGGGCGTCAATCAGCCCCAGCATTTT
>TRBD2|.|TRBJ2-1|TRBV7-3
CASSSGLGGNEQFF
TGTGCCAGCAGCTCTGGACTAGGAGGCAATGAGCAGTTCTTC
>.|.|TRBJ2-7|TRBV25-1
CASSEGTGKEQYF
TGTGCCAGCAGTGAGGGGACTGGGAAAGAGCAGTACTTC
>TRBD2|.|TRBJ2-5|TRBV19
CASSITGLAGGQETQYF
TGTGCCAGTAGTATCACCGGACTAGCGGGAGGACAAGAGACCCAGTACTTC
>TRBD2|.|TRBJ2-3|TRBV29-1
CSVELAGARKGTQYF
TGCAGCGTTGAACTAGCGGGGGCCCGTAAAGGTACGCAGTATTTT
>.|.|TRBJ1-5|TRBV5-1
CASSLGVFGQPQHF
TGCGCCAGCAGCTTGGGGGTTTTCGGGCAGCCCCAGCATTTT
>TRBD1|few|TRBJ2-7|TRBV9
CASSGSRDSYEQYF
TGTGCCAGCAGCGGAAGCCGGGACAGCTACGAGCAGTACTTC
>.|.|TRBJ2-5|TRBV11-2
CASSPSGTQYF
TGTGCCAGCAGCCCTTCAGGGACCCAGTACTTC
>TRBD2|.|TRBJ2-2|TRBV5-1
CASSLSGTTPEELFF
TGCGCCAGCAGCTTATCCGGGACTACCCCCGAGGAGCTGTTTTTT
>TRBD1|.|TRBJ2-7|TRBV7-9
CASRQGVGYEQYF
TGTGCCAGCCGACAGGGGGTGGGCTACGAGCAGTACTTC
>.|.|TRBJ1-2|TRBV7-9
CASSLELPRDGYTF
TGTGCCAGCAGCTTAGAGCTACCGAGGGATGGCTACACCTTC
>.|once|TRBJ2-5|TRBV4-1
CASSQYNRVPQETQYF
TGCGCCAGCAGCCAGTACAACAGGGTACCTCAAGAGACCCAGTACTTC
>.|.|TRBJ2-2|TRBV2
CAYSKTGELFF
TGTGCCTACTCTAAAACCGGGGAGCTGTTTTTT
>.|few|TRBJ1-2|TRBV4-2
CASSQEGLGGYGYTF
TGTGCCAGCAGCCAAGAAGGTTTGGGGGGATATGGCTACACCTTC
>TRBD1|.|TRBJ2-5|TRBV5-6
CASSGTGVRETQYF
TGTGCCAGCAGCGGAACAGGGGTTCGAGAGACCCAGTACTTC
>.|few|TRBJ1-2|TRBV19
CASRRYGASGYTF
TGTGCCAGTAGGAGGTATGGGGCCTCTGGCTACACCTTC
>.|.|TRBJ2-1|TRBV2
CASIEGEGEQFF
TGTGCCAGCATCGAGGGAGAGGGTGAGCAGTTCTTC
>.|.|TRBJ1-2|TRBV6-1
CASSGGVGYTF
TGTGCCAGCAGCGGAGGGGTAGGCTACACCTTC
>.|.|TRBJ2-1|TRBV7-4
CASSPPEPGKYNEQFF
TGTGCCAGCAGCCCTCCGGAGCCGGGCAAGTACAATGAGCAGTTCTTC
>TRBD1|.|TRBJ1-2|TRBV19
CASSSLGTATYGYTF
TGTGCCAGTAGTTCCCTAGGGACAGCTACGTATGGCTACACCTTC
>.|.|TRBJ2-3|TRBV18
CASSASTVDTQYF
TGTGCCAGCTCGGCCTCCACGGTAGATACGCAGTATTTT
>TRBD2|.|TRBJ2-1|TRBV2
CASGQASGANEQFF
TGTGCCAGCGGACAGGCTAGCGGGGCCAATGAGCAGTTCTTC
>.|.|TRBJ2-7|TRBV6-1
CASSDRSGEQYF
TGTGCCAGCAGTGATCGGTCCGGCGAGCAGTACTTC
>TRBD1|.|TRBJ1-5|TRBV28
CASSLGSTGDQPQHF
TGTGCCAGCAGTTTAGGGTCGACAGGGGACCAGCCCCAGCATTTT
>TRBD1|few|TRBJ2-3|TRBV7-9
CASSLGGQGNTQYF
TGTGCCAGCAGCTTAGGCGGACAGGGGAATACGCAGTATTTT
>.|.|TRBJ1-5|TRBV5-1
CASSLSSNQPQHF
TGCGCCAGCAGCTTGAGTAGCAATCAGCCCCAGCATTTT